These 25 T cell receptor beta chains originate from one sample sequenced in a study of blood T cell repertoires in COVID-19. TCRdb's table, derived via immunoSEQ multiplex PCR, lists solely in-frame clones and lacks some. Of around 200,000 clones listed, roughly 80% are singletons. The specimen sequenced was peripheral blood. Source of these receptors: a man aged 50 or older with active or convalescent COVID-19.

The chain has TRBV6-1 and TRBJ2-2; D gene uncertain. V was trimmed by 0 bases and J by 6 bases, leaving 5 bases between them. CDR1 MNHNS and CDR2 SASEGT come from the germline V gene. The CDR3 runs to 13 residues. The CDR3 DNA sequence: TGTGCCAGCAGTGAAGCCCGGGCCGGGGAGCTGTTTTTT. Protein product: CASSEARAGELFF.

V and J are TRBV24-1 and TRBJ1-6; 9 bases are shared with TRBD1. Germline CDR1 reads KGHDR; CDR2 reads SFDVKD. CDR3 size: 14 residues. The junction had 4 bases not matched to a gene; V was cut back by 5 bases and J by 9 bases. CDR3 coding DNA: TGTGCCACCAGTGCTGGGACAGGGAGTTCACCCCTCCACTTT. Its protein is CATSAGTGSSPLHF.

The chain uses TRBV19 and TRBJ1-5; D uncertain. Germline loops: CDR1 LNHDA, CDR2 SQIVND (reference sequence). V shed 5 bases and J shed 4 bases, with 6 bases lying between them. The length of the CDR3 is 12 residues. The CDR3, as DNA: TGTGCCAGTAGTGGGCGAAATCAGCCCCAGCATTTT. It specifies CASSGRNQPQHF.

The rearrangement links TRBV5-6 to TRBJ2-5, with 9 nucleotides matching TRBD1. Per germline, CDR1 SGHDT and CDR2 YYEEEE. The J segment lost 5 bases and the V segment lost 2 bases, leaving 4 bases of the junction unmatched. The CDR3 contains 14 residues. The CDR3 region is CASSFGQGRETQYF. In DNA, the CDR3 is TGTGCCAGCAGCTTCGGACAGGGGAGGGAGACCCAGTACTTC.

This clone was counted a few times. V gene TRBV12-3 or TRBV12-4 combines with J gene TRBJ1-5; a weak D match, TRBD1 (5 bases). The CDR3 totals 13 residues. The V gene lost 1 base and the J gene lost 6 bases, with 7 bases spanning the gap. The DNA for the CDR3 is TGTGCCAGCAGTTTAGGGAGGGGTCAGCCCCAGCATTTT. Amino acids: CASSLGRGQPQHF.

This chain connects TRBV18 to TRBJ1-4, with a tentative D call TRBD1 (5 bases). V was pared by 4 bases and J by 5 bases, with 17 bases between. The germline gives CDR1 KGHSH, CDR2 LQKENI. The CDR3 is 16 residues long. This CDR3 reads CASSLRAGGTNEKLFF. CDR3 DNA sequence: TGTGCCAGCTCACTTAGAGCCGGGGGTACCAATGAAAAACTGTTTTTT.

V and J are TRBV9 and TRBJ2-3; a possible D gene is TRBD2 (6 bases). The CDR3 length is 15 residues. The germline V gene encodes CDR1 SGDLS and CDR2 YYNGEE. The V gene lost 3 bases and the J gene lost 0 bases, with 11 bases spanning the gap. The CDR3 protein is CASSGGVTSTDTQYF. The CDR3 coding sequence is TGTGCCAGCAGCGGGGGGGTTACTAGCACAGATACGCAGTATTTT.

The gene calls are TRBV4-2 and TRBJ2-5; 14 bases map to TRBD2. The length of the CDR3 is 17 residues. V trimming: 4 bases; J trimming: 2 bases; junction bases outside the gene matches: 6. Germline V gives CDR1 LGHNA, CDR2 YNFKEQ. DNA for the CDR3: TGTGCCAGCAGCCCCGGACTAGCGGGGGGAAGTCAAGAGACCCAGTACTTC. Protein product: CASSPGLAGGSQETQYF.

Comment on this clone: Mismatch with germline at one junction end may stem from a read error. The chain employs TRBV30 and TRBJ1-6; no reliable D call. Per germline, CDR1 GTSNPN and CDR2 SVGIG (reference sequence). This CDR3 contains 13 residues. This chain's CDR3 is CAGSGERDSPLHF. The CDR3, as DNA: TGTGCCGGGAGCGGGGAAAGGGATTCACCCCTCCACTTT.

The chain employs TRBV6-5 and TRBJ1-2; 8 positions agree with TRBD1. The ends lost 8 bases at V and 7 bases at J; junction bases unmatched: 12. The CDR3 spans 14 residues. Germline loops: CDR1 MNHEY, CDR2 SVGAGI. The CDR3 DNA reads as TGTGCCAGCCGAAGCGACAGGGGATCTGGTGGCTACACCTTC. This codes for CASRSDRGSGGYTF.

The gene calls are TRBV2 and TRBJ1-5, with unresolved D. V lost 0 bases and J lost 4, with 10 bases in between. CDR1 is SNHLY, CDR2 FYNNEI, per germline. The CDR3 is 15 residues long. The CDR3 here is CASSEAMGRNQPQHF. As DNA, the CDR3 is TGTGCCAGCAGTGAAGCGATGGGGAGGAATCAGCCCCAGCATTTT.

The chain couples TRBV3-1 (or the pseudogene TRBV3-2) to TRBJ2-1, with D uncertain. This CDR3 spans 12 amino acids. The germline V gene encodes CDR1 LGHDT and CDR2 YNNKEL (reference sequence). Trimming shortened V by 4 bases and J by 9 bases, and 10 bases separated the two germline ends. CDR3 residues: CASSLLGGEQFF. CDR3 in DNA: TGTGCCAGCAGCCTGCTCGGCGGTGAGCAGTTCTTC.

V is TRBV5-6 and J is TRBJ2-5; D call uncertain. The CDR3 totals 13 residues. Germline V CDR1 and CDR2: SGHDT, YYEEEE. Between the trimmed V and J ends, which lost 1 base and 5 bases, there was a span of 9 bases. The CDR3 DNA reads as TGTGCCAGCAGCTTGCAGCAGGTCGAGACCCAGTACTTC. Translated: CASSLQQVETQYF. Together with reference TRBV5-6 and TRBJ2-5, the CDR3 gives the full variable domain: DAGVTQSPTHLIKTRGQQVTLRCSPKSGHDTVSWYQQALGQGPQFIFQYYEEEERQRGNFPDRFSGHQFPNYSSELNVNALLLGDSALYLCASSLQQVETQYFGPGTRLLVL.

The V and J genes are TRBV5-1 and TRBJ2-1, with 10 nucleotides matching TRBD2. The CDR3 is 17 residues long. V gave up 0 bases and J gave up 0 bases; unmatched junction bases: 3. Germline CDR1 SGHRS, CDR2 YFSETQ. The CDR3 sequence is CASSLGASGGSYNEQFF. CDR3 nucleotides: TGCGCCAGCAGCTTGGGCGCTAGCGGGGGCTCCTACAATGAGCAGTTCTTC.

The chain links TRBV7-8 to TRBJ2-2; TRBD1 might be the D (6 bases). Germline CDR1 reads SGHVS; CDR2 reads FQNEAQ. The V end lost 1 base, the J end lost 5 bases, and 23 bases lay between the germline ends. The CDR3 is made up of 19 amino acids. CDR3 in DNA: TGTGCCAGCAGCTTAGGGTTTAGCACAGGGTTGACGGGGACCGGGGAGCTGTTTTTT. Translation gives CASSLGFSTGLTGTGELFF.

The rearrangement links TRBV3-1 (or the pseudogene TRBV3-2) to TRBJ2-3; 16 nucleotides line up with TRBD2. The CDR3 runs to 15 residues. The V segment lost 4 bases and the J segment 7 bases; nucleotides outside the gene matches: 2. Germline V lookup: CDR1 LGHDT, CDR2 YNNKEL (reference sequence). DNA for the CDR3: TGTGCCAGCAGCCTGGGACTAGCGGGGGGGCATACGCAGTATTTT. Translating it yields CASSLGLAGGHTQYF.

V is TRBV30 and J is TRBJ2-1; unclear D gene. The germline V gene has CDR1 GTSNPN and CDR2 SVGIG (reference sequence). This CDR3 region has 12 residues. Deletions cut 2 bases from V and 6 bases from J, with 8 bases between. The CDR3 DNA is TGTGCCTGGAGTCCCACTACCAATGAGCAGTTCTTC. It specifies CAWSPTTNEQFF.

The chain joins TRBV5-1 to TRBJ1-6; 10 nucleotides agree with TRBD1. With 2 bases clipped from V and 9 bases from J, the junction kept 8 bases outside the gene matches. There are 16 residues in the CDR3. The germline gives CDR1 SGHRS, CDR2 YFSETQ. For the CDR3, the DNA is TGCGCCAGCAGCTTTGCCCTTGGACAGGGGGGTTCACCCCTCCACTTT. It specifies CASSFALGQGGSPLHF.

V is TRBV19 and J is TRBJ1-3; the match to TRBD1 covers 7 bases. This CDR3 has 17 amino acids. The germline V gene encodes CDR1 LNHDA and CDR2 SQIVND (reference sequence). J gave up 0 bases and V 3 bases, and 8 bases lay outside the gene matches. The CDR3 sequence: CASSIETGLSSGNTIYF. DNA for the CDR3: TGTGCCAGTAGTATCGAGACAGGGCTGAGCTCTGGAAACACCATATATTTT.

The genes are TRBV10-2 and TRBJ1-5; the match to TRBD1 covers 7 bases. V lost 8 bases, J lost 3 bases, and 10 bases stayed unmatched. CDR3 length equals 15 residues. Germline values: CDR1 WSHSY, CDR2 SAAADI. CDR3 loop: CASLPGTAYNQPQHF. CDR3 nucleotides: TGCGCCAGCCTTCCGGGGACAGCGTACAATCAGCCCCAGCATTTT.

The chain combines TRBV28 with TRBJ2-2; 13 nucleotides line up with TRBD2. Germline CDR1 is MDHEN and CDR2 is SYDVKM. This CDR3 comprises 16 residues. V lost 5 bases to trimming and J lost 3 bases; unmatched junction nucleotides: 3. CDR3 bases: TGTGCCAGCAGTATGACTAGCGGGGGGCACACCGGGGAGCTGTTTTTT. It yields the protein CASSMTSGGHTGELFF.

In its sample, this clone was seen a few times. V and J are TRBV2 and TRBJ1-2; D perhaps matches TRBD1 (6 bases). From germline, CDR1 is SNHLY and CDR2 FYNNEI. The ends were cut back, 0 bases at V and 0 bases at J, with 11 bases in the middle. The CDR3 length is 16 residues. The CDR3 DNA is TGTGCCAGCAGTGAAGCTTTACAGGGTACTAACTATGGCTACACCTTC. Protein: CASSEALQGTNYGYTF.

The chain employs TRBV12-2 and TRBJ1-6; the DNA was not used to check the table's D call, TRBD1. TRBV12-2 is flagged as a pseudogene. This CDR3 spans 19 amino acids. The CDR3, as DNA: TGTGCAAGTCGCTTACTTGGGACAGGGGTAAGCTCCTATAATTCACCCCTCCACTTT. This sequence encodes CASRLLGTGVSSYNSPLHF.

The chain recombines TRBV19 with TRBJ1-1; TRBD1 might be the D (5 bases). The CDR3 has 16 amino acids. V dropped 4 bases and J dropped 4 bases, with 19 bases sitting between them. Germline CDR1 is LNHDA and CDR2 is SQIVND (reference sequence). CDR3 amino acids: CASSTPGRAGGTEAFF. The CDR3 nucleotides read TGTGCCAGTAGTACACCCGGCAGGGCGGGGGGCACTGAAGCTTTCTTT.

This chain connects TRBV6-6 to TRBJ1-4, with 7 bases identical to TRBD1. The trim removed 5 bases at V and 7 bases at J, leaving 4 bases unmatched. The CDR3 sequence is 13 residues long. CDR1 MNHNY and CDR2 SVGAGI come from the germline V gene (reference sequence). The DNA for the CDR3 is TGTGCCAGCAGTCAGACAGGGAGTGAAAAACTGTTTTTT. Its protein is CASSQTGSEKLFF.